Included here is one TCR beta chain sequence, with context. Its target is unknown. This specimen belongs to a study of STAT5B mutations in CD4+ large granular lymphocyte leukemia. In the original workflow: Productive clonotypes were detectable down to 2.59 x 10-5 frequency. The assay was immunoSEQ multiplex PCR, and TCRdb's table has in-frame clones only and misses some. V and J calls and clone size are as listed in that table; D and trimming were resolved from the DNA. Of tens of thousands of clones listed, roughly four fifths were seen once; the top ten hold approximately 0.4%. General study results and limits: CD4-sorted patient repertoires seemed more clonal than healthy CD4+ repertoires.

Control samples were healthy donors' buffy coats. The TCR was taken from a human donor in good health. The specimen was CD4+ T cells from blood buffy coats.

CDR3 bases: TGTGCCAGCAGCCCCCAACAGGGGGGAAACTATGGCTACACCTTC. This gives the protein CASSPQQGGNYGYTF. This chain connects TRBV7-3 to TRBJ1-2; TRBD1 agrees at 8 bases. Germline V gene lookup returns CDR1 SGHTA and CDR2 FQGTGA. The CDR3 covers 15 residues. V gave up 5 bases and J gave up 2 bases; unmatched junction bases: 7. Filled out from reference TRBV7-3 and TRBJ1-2, the complete variable domain reads GAGVSQTPSNKVTEKGKYVELRCDPISGHTALYWYRQSLGQGPEFLIYFQGTGAADDSGLPNDRFFAVRPEGSVSTLKIQRTERGDSAVYLCASSPQQGGNYGYTFGSGTRLTVV.